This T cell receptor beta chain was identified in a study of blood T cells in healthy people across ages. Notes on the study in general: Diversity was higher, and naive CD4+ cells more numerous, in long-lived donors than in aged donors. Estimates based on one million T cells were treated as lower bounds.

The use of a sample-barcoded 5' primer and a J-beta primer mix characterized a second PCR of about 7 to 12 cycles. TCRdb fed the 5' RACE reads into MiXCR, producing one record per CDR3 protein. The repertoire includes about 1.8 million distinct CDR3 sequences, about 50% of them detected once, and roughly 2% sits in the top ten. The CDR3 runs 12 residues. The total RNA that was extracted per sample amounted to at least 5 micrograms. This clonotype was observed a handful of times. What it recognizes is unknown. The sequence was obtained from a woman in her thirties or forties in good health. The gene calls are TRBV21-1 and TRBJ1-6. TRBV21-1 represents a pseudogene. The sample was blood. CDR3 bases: TGTGCCAGCAGCAACTTGGGGTACTGCATCCACTTT. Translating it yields CASSNLGYCIHF.